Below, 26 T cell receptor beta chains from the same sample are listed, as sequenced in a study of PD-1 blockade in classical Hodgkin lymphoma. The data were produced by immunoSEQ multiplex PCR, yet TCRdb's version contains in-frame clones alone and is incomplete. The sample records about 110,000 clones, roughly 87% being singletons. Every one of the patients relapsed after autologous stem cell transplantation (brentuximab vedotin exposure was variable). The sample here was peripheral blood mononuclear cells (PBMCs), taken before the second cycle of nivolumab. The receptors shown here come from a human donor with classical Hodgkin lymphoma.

The CDR3 loop is CASSPGTTGVEQYF. DNA for the CDR3: TGTGCCAGCAGTCCGGGCACAACAGGGGTCGAGCAGTACTTC. The chain joins TRBV28 to TRBJ2-7; 7 bases line up with TRBD1. V trimming: 5 bases; J trimming: 6 bases; junction bases outside the gene matches: 10. Germline CDR1 is MDHEN and CDR2 is SYDVKM. The CDR3 is 14 amino acids.

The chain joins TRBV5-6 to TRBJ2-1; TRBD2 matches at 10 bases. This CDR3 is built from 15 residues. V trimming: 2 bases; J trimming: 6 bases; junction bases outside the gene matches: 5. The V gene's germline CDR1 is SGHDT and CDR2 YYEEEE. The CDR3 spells CASSLILAGLNEQFF. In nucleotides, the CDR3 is TGTGCCAGCAGCTTAATACTAGCGGGACTCAATGAGCAGTTCTTC.

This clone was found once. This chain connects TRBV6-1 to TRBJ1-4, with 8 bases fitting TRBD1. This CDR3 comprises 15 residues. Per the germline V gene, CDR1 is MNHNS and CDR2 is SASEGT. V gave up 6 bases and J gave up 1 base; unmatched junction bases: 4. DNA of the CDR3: TGTGCCAGCAGAGCCGGACAGGGAACTAATGAAAAACTGTTTTTT. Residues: CASRAGQGTNEKLFF.

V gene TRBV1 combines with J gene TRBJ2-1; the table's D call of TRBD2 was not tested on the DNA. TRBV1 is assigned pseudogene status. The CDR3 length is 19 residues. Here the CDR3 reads CTSSQVPGLAGGPYNEQFF. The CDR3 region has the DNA TGCACCAGCAGCCAAGTTCCGGGACTAGCGGGAGGGCCTTACAATGAGCAGTTCTTC.

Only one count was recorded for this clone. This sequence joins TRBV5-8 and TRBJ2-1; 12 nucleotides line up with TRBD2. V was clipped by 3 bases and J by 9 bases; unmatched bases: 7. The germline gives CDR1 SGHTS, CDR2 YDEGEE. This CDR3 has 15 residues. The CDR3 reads CASSSGLAGFIEQFF. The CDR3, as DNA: TGTGCCAGCAGCTCCGGACTAGCGGGATTTATTGAGCAGTTCTTC.

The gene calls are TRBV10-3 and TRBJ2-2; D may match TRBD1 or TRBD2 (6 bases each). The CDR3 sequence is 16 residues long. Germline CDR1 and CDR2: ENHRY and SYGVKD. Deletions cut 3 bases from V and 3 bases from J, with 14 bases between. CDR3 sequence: CAISDPVGGDTGELFF. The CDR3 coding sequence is TGTGCCATCAGTGACCCGGTGGGGGGCGACACCGGGGAGCTGTTTTTT.

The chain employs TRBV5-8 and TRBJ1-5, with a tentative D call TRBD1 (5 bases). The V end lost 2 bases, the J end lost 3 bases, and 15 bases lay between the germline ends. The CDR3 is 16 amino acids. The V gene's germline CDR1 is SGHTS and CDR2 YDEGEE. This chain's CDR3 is CASSFLADRFNQPQHF. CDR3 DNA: TGTGCCAGCAGCTTTTTAGCTGACAGATTCAATCAGCCCCAGCATTTT.

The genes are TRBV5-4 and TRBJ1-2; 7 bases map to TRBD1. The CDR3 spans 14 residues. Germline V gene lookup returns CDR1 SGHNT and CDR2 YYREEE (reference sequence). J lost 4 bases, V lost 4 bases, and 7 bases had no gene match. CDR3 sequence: CASSRNTGAYGYTF. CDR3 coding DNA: TGTGCCAGCAGCCGCAATACAGGGGCCTATGGCTACACCTTC.

The CDR3 region has the DNA TGTGCCAGCAGCCAAGATTTGGACAGATATGACGAGCAGTACTTC. It translates to CASSQDLDRYDEQYF. This sequence joins TRBV14 and TRBJ2-7; the D gene is possibly TRBD1 (6 bases). Germline lookup yields CDR1 SGHDN and CDR2 FVKESK. The CDR3 loop spans 15 amino acids. The germline V and J ends were trimmed by 0 bases and 5 bases, with 14 bases remaining between them.

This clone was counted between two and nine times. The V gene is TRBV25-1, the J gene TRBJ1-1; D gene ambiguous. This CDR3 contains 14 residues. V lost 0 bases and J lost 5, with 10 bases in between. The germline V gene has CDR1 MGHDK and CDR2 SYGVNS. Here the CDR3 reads CASSEYLRGTEAFF. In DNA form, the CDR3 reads TGTGCCAGCAGTGAATATCTCAGAGGGACTGAAGCTTTCTTT. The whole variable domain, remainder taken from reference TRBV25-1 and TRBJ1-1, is EADIYQTPRYLVIGTGKKITLECSQTMGHDKMYWYQQDPGMELHLIHYSYGVNSTEKGDLSSESTVSRIRTEHFPLTLESARPSHTSQYLCASSEYLRGTEAFFGQGTRLTVV.

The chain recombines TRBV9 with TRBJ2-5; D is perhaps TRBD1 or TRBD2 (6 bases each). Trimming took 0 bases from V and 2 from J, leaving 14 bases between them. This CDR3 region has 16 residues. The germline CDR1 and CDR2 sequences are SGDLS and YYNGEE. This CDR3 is CASSVAGAVRQETQYF. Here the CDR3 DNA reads TGTGCCAGCAGCGTAGCGGGGGCGGTTCGTCAAGAGACCCAGTACTTC.

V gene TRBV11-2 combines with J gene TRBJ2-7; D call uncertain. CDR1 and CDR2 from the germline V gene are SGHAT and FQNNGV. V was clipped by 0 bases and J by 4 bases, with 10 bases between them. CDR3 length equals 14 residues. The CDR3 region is CASSLEGFGYEQYF. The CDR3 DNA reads TGTGCCAGCAGCTTAGAAGGGTTCGGGTACGAGCAGTACTTC.

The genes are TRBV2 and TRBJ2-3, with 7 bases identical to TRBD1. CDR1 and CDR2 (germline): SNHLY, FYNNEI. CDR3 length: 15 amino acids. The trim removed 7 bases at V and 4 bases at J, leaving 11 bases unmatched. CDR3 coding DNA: TGTGCCAGCATCCTAGAAAGGGGGCGCGCAGATACGCAGTATTTT. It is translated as CASILERGRADTQYF.

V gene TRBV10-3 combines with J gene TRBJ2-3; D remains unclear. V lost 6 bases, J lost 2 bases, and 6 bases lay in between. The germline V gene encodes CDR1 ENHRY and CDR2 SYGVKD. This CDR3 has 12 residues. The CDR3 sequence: CAIRGNTDTQYF. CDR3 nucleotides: TGTGCCATCAGGGGGAACACAGATACGCAGTATTTT.

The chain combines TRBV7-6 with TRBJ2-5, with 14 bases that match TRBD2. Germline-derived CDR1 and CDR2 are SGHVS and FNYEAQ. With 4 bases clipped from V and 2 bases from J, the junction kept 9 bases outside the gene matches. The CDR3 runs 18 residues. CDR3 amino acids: CASSSYKTSGRGQETQYF. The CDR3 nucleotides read TGTGCCAGCAGCTCCTACAAGACTAGCGGGAGGGGACAAGAGACCCAGTACTTC.

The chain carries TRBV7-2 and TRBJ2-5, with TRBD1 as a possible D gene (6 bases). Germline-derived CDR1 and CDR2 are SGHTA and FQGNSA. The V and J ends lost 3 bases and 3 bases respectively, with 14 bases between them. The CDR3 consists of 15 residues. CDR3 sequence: CASSLGARDKETQYF. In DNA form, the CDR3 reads TGTGCCAGCAGCTTGGGGGCGAGAGATAAAGAGACCCAGTACTTC.

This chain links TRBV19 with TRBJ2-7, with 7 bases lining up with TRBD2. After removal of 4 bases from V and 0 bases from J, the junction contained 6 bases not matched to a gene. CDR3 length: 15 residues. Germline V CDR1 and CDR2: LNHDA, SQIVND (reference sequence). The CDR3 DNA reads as TGTGCCAGTAGTACATCTAGCGGCAGCTCCTACGAGCAGTACTTC. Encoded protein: CASSTSSGSSYEQYF.

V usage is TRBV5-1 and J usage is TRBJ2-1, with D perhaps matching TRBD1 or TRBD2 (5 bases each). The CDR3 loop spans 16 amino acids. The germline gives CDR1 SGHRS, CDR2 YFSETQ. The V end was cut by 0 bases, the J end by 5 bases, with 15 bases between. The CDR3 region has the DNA TGCGCCAGCAGCTTGGGGGACCGATACAAAGACAATGAGCAGTTCTTC. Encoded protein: CASSLGDRYKDNEQFF. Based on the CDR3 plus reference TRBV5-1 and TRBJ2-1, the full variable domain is KAGVTQTPRYLIKTRGQQVTLSCSPISGHRSVSWYQQTPGQGLQFLFEYFSETQRNKGNFPGRFSGRQFSNSRSEMNVSTLELGDSALYLCASSLGDRYKDNEQFFGPGTRLTVL.

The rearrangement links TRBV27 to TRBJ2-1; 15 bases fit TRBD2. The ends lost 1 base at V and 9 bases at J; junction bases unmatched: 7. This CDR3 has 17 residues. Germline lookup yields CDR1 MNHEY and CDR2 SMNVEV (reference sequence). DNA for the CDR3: TGTGCCAGCAGTTTATGGACTAGCGGGAGGGCCTCTGGTGAGCAGTTCTTC. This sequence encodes CASSLWTSGRASGEQFF.

The CDR3 here is CASSLPPAGTTPGRGELFF. DNA for the CDR3: TGCGCCAGCAGCCTTCCCCCCGCCGGGACAACACCGGGACGCGGGGAGCTGTTTTTT. This chain joins TRBV4-1 and TRBJ2-2; the D gene is possibly TRBD1 (6 bases). The CDR3 runs 19 residues. V lost 4 bases to trimming and J lost 7 bases, with 28 bases between them. Germline values: CDR1 MGHRA, CDR2 YSYEKL.

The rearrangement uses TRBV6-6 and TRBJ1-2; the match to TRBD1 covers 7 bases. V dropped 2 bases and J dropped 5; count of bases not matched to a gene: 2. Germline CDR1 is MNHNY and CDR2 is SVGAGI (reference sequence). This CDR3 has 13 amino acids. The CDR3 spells CASSYDRAYGYTF. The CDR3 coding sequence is TGTGCCAGCAGTTACGACAGGGCTTATGGCTACACCTTC.

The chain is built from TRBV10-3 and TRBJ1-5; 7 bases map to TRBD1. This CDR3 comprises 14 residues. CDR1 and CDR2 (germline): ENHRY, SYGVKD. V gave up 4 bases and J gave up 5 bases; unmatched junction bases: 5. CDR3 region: CAISGRDRDQPQHF. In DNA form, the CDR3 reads TGTGCCATCAGTGGGAGGGACAGAGATCAGCCCCAGCATTTT.

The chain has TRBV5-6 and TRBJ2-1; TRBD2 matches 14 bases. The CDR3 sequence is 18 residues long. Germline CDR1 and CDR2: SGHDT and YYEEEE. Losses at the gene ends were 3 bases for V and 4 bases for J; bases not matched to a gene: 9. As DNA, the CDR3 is TGTGCCAGCAGCTCCGGACTAGCGGGGGGAGGATGGTACAATGAGCAGTTCTTC. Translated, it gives CASSSGLAGGGWYNEQFF.

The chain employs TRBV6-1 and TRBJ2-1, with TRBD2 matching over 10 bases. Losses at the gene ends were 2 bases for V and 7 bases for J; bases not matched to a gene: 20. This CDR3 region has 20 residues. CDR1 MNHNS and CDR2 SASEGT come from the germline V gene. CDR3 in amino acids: CASSETGLANPTRVRNEQFF. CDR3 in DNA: TGTGCCAGCAGTGAAACGGGACTAGCGAATCCAACTCGGGTGAGGAATGAGCAGTTCTTC.

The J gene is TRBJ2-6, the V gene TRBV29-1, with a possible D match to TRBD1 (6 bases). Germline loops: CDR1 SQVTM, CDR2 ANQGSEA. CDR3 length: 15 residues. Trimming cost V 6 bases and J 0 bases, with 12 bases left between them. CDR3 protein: CSVGTPSSGANVLTF. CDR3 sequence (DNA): TGCAGCGTCGGGACACCAAGCTCTGGGGCCAACGTCCTGACTTTC.

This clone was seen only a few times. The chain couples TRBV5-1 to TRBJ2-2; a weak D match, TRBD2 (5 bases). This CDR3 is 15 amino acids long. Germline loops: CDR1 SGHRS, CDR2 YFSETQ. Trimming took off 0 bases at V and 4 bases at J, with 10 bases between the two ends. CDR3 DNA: TGCGCCAGCAGCTTGGGCCGGGAAGGCACCGGGGAGCTGTTTTTT. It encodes CASSLGREGTGELFF.